Listed here are 16 T cell receptor beta chains from one sample, sequenced in a study of blood T cell repertoires in COVID-19. Method: immunoSEQ multiplex PCR; TCRdb's copy keeps in-frame clones and lacks some. The sample holds about half a million clones; approximately 83% are singletons and the top ten take approximately 2.9%. The sequencing input was peripheral blood. The receptors shown here come from a human donor in a cohort sampled during active COVID-19.

The V and J genes are TRBV19 and TRBJ1-5; 12 bases line up with TRBD1. CDR3 size: 16 residues. Trimming cost V 5 bases and J 6 bases; bases outside gene matches: 8. The germline V gene encodes CDR1 LNHDA and CDR2 SQIVND (reference sequence). The CDR3 loop reads CASSVPGQGAGQPQHF. For the CDR3, the DNA is TGTGCCAGTAGTGTACCGGGACAGGGGGCGGGTCAGCCCCAGCATTTT.

This sequence joins TRBV30 and TRBJ2-5; 12 nucleotides match TRBD2. The CDR3 is 15 residues long. Per the germline V gene, CDR1 is GTSNPN and CDR2 is SVGIG (reference sequence). Trimming removed 3 bases from V and 5 bases from J; junction bases left unmatched: 7. CDR3 DNA sequence: TGTGCCTGGAGCCCGGGACTAGCGGGCGGCGAGACCCAGTACTTC. It yields the protein CAWSPGLAGGETQYF.

The chain links TRBV29-1 to TRBJ1-1; 7 bases are shared with TRBD1. The CDR3 is 12 amino acids. The V and J ends lost 5 bases and 4 bases, in that order; junction bases with no gene match: 4. Germline lookup yields CDR1 SQVTM and CDR2 ANQGSEA. DNA of the CDR3: TGCAGCGTTCATAGGGGGCTCACTGAAGCTTTCTTT. Translated, it gives CSVHRGLTEAFF.

In its sample, this clone was seen a few times. The chain joins TRBV7-2 to TRBJ2-1, with unresolved D. Trimming shortened V by 0 bases and J by 10 bases, and 13 bases separated the two germline ends. The CDR3 spans 14 residues. CDR1 and CDR2 from the germline V gene are SGHTA and FQGNSA. DNA of the CDR3: TGTGCCAGCAGCTTAGCGCATTTACAGATCGAGCAGTTCTTC. Protein: CASSLAHLQIEQFF.

The chain uses TRBV14 and TRBJ1-2; the match to TRBD1 covers 7 bases. Germline values: CDR1 SGHDN, CDR2 FVKESK. V was clipped by 3 bases and J by 1 base; unmatched bases: 5. This CDR3 is built from 15 residues. CDR3 bases: TGTGCCAGCAGCCACTGGGACAGCCTTAACTATGGCTACACCTTC. Amino acid sequence: CASSHWDSLNYGYTF.

The gene calls are TRBV9 and TRBJ1-5, with a tentative D call TRBD1 (5 bases). V shed 0 bases and J shed 4 bases, with 14 bases lying between them. The CDR3 has 16 residues. Germline V lookup: CDR1 SGDLS, CDR2 YYNGEE. DNA for the CDR3: TGTGCCAGCAGCGTAGCTCCAGGGAATAGTAATCAGCCCCAGCATTTT. This codes for CASSVAPGNSNQPQHF.

The chain joins TRBV5-1 to TRBJ2-7; TRBD1 aligns across 11 bases. With 4 bases clipped from V and 1 base from J, the junction kept 4 bases outside the gene matches. The V gene's germline CDR1 is SGHRS and CDR2 YFSETQ. The CDR3 consists of 15 residues. Here the CDR3 reads CASSQGQGASYEQYF. In DNA, the CDR3 is TGCGCCAGCAGCCAAGGACAGGGGGCTTCCTACGAGCAGTACTTC.

The chain joins TRBV14 to TRBJ2-1; 10 bases align to TRBD2. V trimming: 4 bases; J trimming: 3 bases; junction bases outside the gene matches: 12. Germline assignment: CDR1 SGHDN and CDR2 FVKESK. The CDR3 sequence is 18 residues long. The CDR3 region has the DNA TGTGCCAGCAGCCCGGGGGGCCTAGCGGGAGTGCGCTACAATGAGCAGTTCTTC. It codes for CASSPGGLAGVRYNEQFF.

This clone was seen a single time. The chain combines TRBV6-6 with TRBJ1-1, with D unclear. Germline CDR1 and CDR2: MNHNY and SVGAGI (reference sequence). Trimming cost V 5 bases and J 10 bases, with 14 bases left between them. CDR3 size: 12 residues. CDR3 nucleotides: TGTGCCAGCAGTGATCCATGGCCGGGAGCTTTCTTT. Amino acids: CASSDPWPGAFF.

The chain links TRBV11-3 to TRBJ2-1; 7 bases align to TRBD2. This CDR3 is 15 amino acids long. Trimming took 1 base from V and 4 from J; bases not matched to a gene: 4. In germline, CDR1 is SGHNT, CDR2 YENEEA. Here the CDR3 DNA reads TGTGCCAGCAGCTTAGTGGGTAGCGGGTACAATGAGCAGTTCTTC. Residues: CASSLVGSGYNEQFF.

This chain connects TRBV7-6 to TRBJ2-7, with 7 bases identical to TRBD2. The ends lost 1 base at V and 4 bases at J; junction bases unmatched: 10. CDR1 SGHVS and CDR2 FNYEAQ come from the germline V gene. The length of the CDR3 is 16 residues. CDR3 sequence: CASSLGSGRGVYEQYF. In DNA, the CDR3 is TGTGCCAGCAGCTTAGGATCTGGGAGGGGCGTATACGAGCAGTACTTC.

This chain uses TRBV30 with TRBJ2-4, with a tentative D call TRBD1 (6 bases). The CDR3 is 14 amino acids. From germline, CDR1 is GTSNPN and CDR2 SVGIG (reference sequence). Trimming removed 2 bases at V and 6 bases at J, with 14 bases between. The CDR3 DNA follows: TGTGCCTGGAGTAGAACAGGACAGAGAAACATTCAGTACTTC. Protein: CAWSRTGQRNIQYF.

This chain joins TRBV7-2 and TRBJ2-6, with 7 bases that match TRBD2. V lost 1 base and J lost 0; bases outside the gene matches: 3. The CDR3 has 17 amino acids. From germline, CDR1 is SGHTA and CDR2 FQGNSA. CDR3 region: CASSLVGGSSGANVLTF. The CDR3, as DNA: TGTGCCAGCAGCTTAGTGGGGGGGAGCTCTGGGGCCAACGTCCTGACTTTC.

The rearrangement uses TRBV13 and TRBJ2-2, with 7 bases lining up with TRBD2. CDR3 length: 15 amino acids. Trimming removed 3 bases from V and 0 bases from J; junction bases left unmatched: 1. Germline V gene data show CDR1 as PRHDT and CDR2 as FYEKMQ (reference sequence). CDR3 in DNA: TGTGCCAGCAGCTTCGGACTAGCGAACACCGGGGAGCTGTTTTTT. Its translation is CASSFGLANTGELFF.

The chain combines TRBV3-1 (or the pseudogene TRBV3-2) with TRBJ2-2; 11 bases are shared with TRBD2. Looked up from germline, CDR1 is LGHDT and CDR2 is YNNKEL (reference sequence). The J segment lost 7 bases and the V segment lost 4 bases, leaving 11 bases of the junction unmatched. The CDR3 contains 17 residues. The CDR3 spells CASSPWGLAGGIGELFF. The DNA of the CDR3 is TGTGCCAGCAGCCCCTGGGGGCTAGCGGGAGGTATCGGGGAGCTGTTTTTT.

The rearrangement links TRBV7-6 to TRBJ2-6; 9 positions agree with TRBD1. The CDR3 is 15 residues long. Per germline, CDR1 SGHVS and CDR2 FNYEAQ. V trimming: 6 bases; J trimming: 4 bases; junction bases outside the gene matches: 4. The CDR3 here is CASRQQGAGANVLTF. The CDR3 nucleotides are TGTGCCAGCAGACAACAGGGGGCAGGGGCCAACGTCCTGACTTTC.